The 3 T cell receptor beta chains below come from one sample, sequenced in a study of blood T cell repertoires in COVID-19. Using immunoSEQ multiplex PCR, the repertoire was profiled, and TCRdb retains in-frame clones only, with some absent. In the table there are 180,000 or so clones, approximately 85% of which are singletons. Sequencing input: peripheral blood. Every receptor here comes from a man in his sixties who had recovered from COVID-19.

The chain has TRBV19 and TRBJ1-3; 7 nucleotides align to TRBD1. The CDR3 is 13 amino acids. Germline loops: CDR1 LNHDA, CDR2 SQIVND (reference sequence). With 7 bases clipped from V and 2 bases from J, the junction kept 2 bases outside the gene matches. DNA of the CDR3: TGTGCCAGTACAGACAGGGCTGGAAACACCATATATTTT. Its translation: CASTDRAGNTIYF.

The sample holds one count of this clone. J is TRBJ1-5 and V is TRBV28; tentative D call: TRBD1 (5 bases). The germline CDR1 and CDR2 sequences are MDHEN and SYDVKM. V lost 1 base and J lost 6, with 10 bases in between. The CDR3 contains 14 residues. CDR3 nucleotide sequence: TGTGCCAGCAGTTTATCGGGGGTGGGTCAGCCCCAGCATTTT. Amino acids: CASSLSGVGQPQHF.

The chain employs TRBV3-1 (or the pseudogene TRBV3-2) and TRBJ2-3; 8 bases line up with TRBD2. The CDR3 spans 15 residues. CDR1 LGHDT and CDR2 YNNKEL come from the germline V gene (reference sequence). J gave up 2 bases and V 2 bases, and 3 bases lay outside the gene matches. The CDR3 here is CASSQNSGATDTQYF. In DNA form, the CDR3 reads TGTGCCAGCAGCCAAAATAGCGGGGCCACAGATACGCAGTATTTT.